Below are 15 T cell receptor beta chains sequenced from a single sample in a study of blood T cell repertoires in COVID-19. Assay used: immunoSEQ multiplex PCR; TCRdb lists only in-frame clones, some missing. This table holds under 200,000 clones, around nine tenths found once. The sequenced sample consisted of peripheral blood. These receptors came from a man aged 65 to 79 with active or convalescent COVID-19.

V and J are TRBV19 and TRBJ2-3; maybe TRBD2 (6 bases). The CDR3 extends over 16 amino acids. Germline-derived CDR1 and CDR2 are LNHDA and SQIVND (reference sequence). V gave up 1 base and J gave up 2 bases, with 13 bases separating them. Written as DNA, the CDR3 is TGTGCCAGTAGTATAGCGGACTACTGGGACACAGATACGCAGTATTTT. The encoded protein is CASSIADYWDTDTQYF.

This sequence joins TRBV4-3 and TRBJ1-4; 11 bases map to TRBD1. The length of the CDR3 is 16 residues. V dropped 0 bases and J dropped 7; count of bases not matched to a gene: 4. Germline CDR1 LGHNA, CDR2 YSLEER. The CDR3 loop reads CASSQDRTGGVEKLFF. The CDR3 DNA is TGCGCCAGCAGCCAAGACAGGACAGGGGGCGTTGAAAAACTGTTTTTT.

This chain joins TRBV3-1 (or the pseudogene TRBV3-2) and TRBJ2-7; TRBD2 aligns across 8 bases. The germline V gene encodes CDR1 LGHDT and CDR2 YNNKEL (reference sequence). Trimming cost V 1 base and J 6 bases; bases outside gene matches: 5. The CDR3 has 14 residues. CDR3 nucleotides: TGTGCCAGCAGCCAAGCGGGGGGGCTGGCCGAGCAGTACTTC. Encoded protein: CASSQAGGLAEQYF.

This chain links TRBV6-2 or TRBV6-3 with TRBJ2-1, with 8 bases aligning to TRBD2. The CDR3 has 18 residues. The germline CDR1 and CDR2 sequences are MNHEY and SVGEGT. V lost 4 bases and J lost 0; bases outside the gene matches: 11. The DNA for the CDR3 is TGTGCCAGCAGTTTGCCAACACTAGCGGTAAACTCCTACAATGAGCAGTTCTTC. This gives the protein CASSLPTLAVNSYNEQFF.

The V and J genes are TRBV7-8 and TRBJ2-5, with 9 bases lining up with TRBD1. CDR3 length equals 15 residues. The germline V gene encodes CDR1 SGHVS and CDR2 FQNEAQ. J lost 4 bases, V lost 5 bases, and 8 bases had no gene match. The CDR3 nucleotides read TGTGCCAGCAGCCCCCGGGACAGGGAGAGAGAGACCCAGTACTTC. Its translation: CASSPRDRERETQYF.

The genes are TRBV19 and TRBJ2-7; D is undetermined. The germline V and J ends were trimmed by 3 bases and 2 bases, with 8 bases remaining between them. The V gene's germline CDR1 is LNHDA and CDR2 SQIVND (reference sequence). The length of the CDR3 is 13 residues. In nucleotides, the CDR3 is TGTGCCAGTAGTATCGGCAGGACCTACGAGCAGTACTTC. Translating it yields CASSIGRTYEQYF.

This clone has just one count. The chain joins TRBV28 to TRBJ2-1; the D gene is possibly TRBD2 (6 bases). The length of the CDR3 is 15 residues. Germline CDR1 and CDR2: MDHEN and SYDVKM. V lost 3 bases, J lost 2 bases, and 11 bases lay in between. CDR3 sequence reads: CASSFGGATYNEQFF. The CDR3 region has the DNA TGTGCCAGCAGTTTCGGCGGGGCTACCTACAATGAGCAGTTCTTC.

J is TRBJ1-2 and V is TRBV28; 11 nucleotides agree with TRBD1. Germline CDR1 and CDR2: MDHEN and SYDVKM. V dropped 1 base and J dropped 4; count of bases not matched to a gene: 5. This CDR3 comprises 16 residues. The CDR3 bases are TGTGCCAGCAGTTTATCTCGGACAGGGGGCATCTATGGCTACACCTTC. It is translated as CASSLSRTGGIYGYTF.

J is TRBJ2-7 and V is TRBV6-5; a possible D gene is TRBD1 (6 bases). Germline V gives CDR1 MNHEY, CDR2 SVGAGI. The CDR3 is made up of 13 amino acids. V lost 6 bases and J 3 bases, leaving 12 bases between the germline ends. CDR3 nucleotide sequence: TGTGCCAGCAGCTCGACAGGCTACTACGAGCAGTACTTC. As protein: CASSSTGYYEQYF.

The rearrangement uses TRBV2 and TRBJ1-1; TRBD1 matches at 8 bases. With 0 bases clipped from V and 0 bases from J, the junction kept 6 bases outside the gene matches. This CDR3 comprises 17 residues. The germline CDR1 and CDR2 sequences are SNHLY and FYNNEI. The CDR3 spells CASSEARQGLMNTEAFF. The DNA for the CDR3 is TGTGCCAGCAGTGAAGCTCGACAGGGGCTTATGAACACTGAAGCTTTCTTT. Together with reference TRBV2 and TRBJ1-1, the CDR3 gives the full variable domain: EPEVTQTPSHQVTQMGQEVILRCVPISNHLYFYWYRQILGQKVEFLVSFYNNEISEKSEIFDDQFSVERPDGSNFTLKIRSTKLEDSAMYFCASSEARQGLMNTEAFFGQGTRLTVV.

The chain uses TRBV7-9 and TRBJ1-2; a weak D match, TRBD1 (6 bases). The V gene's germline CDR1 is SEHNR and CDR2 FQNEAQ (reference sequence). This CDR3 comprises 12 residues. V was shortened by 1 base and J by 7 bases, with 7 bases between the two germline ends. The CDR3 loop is CASSLEGVGYTF. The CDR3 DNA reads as TGTGCCAGCAGCTTAGAGGGGGTTGGCTACACCTTC.

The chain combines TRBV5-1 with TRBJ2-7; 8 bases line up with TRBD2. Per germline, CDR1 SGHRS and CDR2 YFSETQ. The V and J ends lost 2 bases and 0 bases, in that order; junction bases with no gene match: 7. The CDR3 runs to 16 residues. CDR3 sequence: CASSFFPGTSSYEQYF. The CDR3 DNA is TGCGCCAGCAGCTTTTTTCCCGGGACTAGCTCCTACGAGCAGTACTTC.

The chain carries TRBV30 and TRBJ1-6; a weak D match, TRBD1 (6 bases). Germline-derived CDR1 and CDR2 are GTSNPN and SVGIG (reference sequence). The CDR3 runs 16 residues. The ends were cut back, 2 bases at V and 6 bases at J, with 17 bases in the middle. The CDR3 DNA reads TGTGCCTGGAGTCTGGGGACATCGAGGTTTAATTCACCCCTCCACTTT. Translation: CAWSLGTSRFNSPLHF.

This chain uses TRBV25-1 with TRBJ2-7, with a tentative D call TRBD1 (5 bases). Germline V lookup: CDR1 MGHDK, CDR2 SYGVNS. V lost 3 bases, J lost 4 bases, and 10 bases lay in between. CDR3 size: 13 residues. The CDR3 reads CASSDIQGYEQYF. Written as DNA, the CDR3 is TGTGCCAGCAGTGATATTCAGGGTTACGAGCAGTACTTC.

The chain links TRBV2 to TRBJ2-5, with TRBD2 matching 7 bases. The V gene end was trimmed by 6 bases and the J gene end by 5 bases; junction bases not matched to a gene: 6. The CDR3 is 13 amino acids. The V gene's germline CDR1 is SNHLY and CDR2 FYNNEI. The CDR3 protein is CASRVTSRETQYF. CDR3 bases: TGTGCCAGCAGGGTGACTAGCAGGGAGACCCAGTACTTC.